This TCR beta chain is drawn from a study of OX40 agonist ivuxolimab in advanced cancers. Generated by immunoSEQ multiplex PCR, the TCRdb table keeps only in-frame clones and is missing some. The table lists 65,000 to 80,000 clones, around 93% of them singletons. The CDR3 covers 15 residues. V was pared by 4 bases and J by 7 bases, with 17 bases between. CDR1 is SGDLS, CDR2 YYNGEE, per germline. V is TRBV9 and J is TRBJ1-4, with D perhaps TRBD1 (5 bases). This TCR derives from an adult with an advanced solid tumor such as melanoma, head and neck, liver or kidney cancer. The sequencing used CD4+ or CD8+ T cells sorted from blood, collected in a trial of the OX40 agonist ivuxolimab. The CDR3 coding sequence is TGTGCCAGCAGCCCAACGACAGCCCCCTTTGAAAAACTGTTTTTT. The encoded protein is CASSPTTAPFEKLFF.